Included here is one TCR beta chain sequence, with context. The source of the sample is a study of control samples from healthy donors and cancer patients. Here immunoSEQ multiplex PCR was the method, and the copy in TCRdb shows in-frame clones only, minus some. The sample carries about 130,000 clones, approximately 90% recorded once. The CDR3 runs 11 residues. The V and J ends lost 7 bases and 8 bases respectively, with 11 bases between them. Per germline, CDR1 MDHEN and CDR2 SYDVKM. The specimen was blood. This rearrangement joins TRBV28 to TRBJ1-2; the D is unclear. The clonotype originates from a man aged 35-49 years in good health. This CDR3 reads CASNRRGGYTF. In DNA, the CDR3 is TGTGCCAGCAACCGCCGGGGAGGCTACACCTTC.